This T cell receptor beta chain was sequenced for a study of blood T cell repertoires in COVID-19. Cohort allocation depended upon clinical history that participants reported. Each recovered donor of Cohort 3 presented with two negative PCRs, clearance, or symptom resolution. The germline V and J ends were trimmed by 5 bases and 0 bases, with 11 bases remaining between them. Germline V gene lookup returns CDR1 SGHDN and CDR2 FVKESK. The CDR3 loop spans 15 amino acids. The data were produced by immunoSEQ multiplex PCR, yet TCRdb's version contains in-frame clones alone and is incomplete. In the table there are more than 60,000 clones, more than 75% of which are singletons.

Source material: PBMCs or T cells enriched from blood (not recorded which). J is TRBJ1-3 and V is TRBV14, with a possible D match to TRBD1 (6 bases). This sequence originates from a middle-aged woman who had recovered from COVID-19. The CDR3 bases are TGTGCCAGCAGCTCAACAGGGTTCTCTGGAAACACCATATATTTT. Its protein is CASSSTGFSGNTIYF.